The sample holds many counts of the clone carrying this T cell receptor (beta chain). Antigen: not known. Trimming took 3 bases from V and 7 from J, leaving 11 bases between them. The CDR3 runs 12 residues. Germline CDR1 is SGHDT and CDR2 is YYEEEE. This sample is drawn from a study of molecular identifiers for immune sequencing clone quantification. Study as a whole: Replicates partitioned RNA from about 20,000 or 100,000 naive CD8 cells into five parts, sequencing four. Study-wide results and caveats: Same-barcode identical TCR molecules could make highly expanded clones look smaller than they are. Clones above 20 RNA copies held over 98% of effector molecules, under 1% in naive cells.

MiXCR was run by TCRdb on the PCR reads, yielding one entry per CDR3 protein. The table has under 600,000 distinct CDR3 sequences, about 26% seen once; the top ten hold approximately 0.8%. When naive CD8 T cells were sorted, they were gated as CD8+CD4-CCR7+CD45RA+. The chain couples TRBV5-6 to TRBJ2-7, with D uncertain. Material: naive CD8+ T cells from blood, with Jurkat cell RNA spiked in. The sample's subset: FACS-sorted CD8+CD4-CCR7+CD45RA+ naive T cells. The TCR originated in a human donor in good health. Some libraries in this study had Jurkat cell RNA spiked in. The CDR3 sequence is CASSSSVREQYF. CDR3 bases: TGTGCCAGCAGCTCGTCCGTGAGAGAGCAGTACTTC. The entire variable domain, with the rest obtained from reference TRBV5-6 and TRBJ2-7, is as follows: DAGVTQSPTHLIKTRGQQVTLRCSPKSGHDTVSWYQQALGQGPQFIFQYYEEEERQRGNFPDRFSGHQFPNYSSELNVNALLLGDSALYLCASSSSVREQYFGPGTRLTVT.